These 10 T cell receptor beta chains were sequenced from one sample in a study of brain T cells in children with intractable seizures. Assay used: immunoSEQ multiplex PCR; TCRdb lists only in-frame clones, some missing. This sample has under 150,000 clones; roughly 92% occur once, and the top ten carry about 4%. Sequencing was performed on peripheral blood, taken at surgery. These receptors were taken from a boy younger than two with hemimegalencephaly and intractable seizures.

This chain links TRBV5-1 with TRBJ2-5; TRBD1 agrees at 8 bases. Germline lookup yields CDR1 SGHRS and CDR2 YFSETQ. CDR3 length: 13 residues. V trimming: 4 bases; J trimming: 7 bases; junction bases outside the gene matches: 6. The CDR3 reads CASSPRGPATQYF. CDR3 nucleotide sequence: TGCGCCAGCAGCCCCAGGGGGCCAGCGACCCAGTACTTC.

This chain joins TRBV24-1 and TRBJ2-5, with D perhaps TRBD1 (7 bases). The CDR3 has 16 amino acids. Germline assignment: CDR1 KGHDR and CDR2 SFDVKD. Trimming pared 4 bases from V and 2 bases from J, leaving 16 bases between. CDR3 region: CATSDPGRDRQETQYF. In DNA, the CDR3 is TGTGCCACCAGTGACCCAGGGCGGGACAGACAAGAGACCCAGTACTTC.

The chain has TRBV7-6 and TRBJ1-2; D gene unclear. The germline gives CDR1 SGHVS, CDR2 FNYEAQ. The CDR3 contains 16 residues. Trimming cost V 2 bases and J 4 bases, with 17 bases left between them. The CDR3 DNA follows: TGTGCCAGCAGCTTAATAGTTGCGGCACTTCCCTATGGCTACACCTTC. It yields the protein CASSLIVAALPYGYTF.

The V and J genes are TRBV6-6 and TRBJ2-7; 8 bases agree with TRBD1. Germline-derived CDR1 and CDR2 are MNHNY and SVGAGI (reference sequence). The CDR3 runs to 14 residues. Trimming took 2 bases from V and 6 from J; bases not matched to a gene: 6. This CDR3 is CASSYQAGGLEQYF. CDR3 DNA: TGTGCCAGCAGTTACCAGGCAGGGGGCCTCGAGCAGTACTTC.

The chain employs TRBV4-1 and TRBJ1-1; D unresolved. Per the germline V gene, CDR1 is MGHRA and CDR2 is YSYEKL. V was cut by 0 bases and J by 0 bases, with 14 bases left in between. CDR3 size: 17 residues. Here the CDR3 reads CASSQESTRHLNTEAFF. CDR3 sequence (DNA): TGCGCCAGCAGCCAAGAATCCACGAGGCATTTGAACACTGAAGCTTTCTTT.

The CDR3 nucleotides read TGTGCCAGCAGCTTAGCGGGGGGGACAGTACTCACTGAAGCTTTCTTT. Translation: CASSLAGGTVLTEAFF. V usage is TRBV7-6 and J usage is TRBJ1-1, with 7 bases identical to TRBD1. After removal of 0 bases from V and 4 bases from J, the junction contained 8 bases not matched to a gene. CDR1 and CDR2 from the germline V gene are SGHVS and FNYEAQ. The CDR3 has 16 amino acids.

The gene calls are TRBV27 and TRBJ1-5; no clear D. Germline loops: CDR1 MNHEY, CDR2 SMNVEV (reference sequence). The CDR3 spans 14 residues. V lost 5 bases and J lost 7, with 15 bases in between. In DNA, the CDR3 is TGTGCCAGCAGTCCCGTGGGAAGAAGGCAGCCCCAGCATTTT. Its protein product is CASSPVGRRQPQHF.

The chain employs TRBV28 and TRBJ2-1; D not resolved. Trimming took 2 bases from V and 2 from J, leaving 19 bases between them. Germline V gene data show CDR1 as MDHEN and CDR2 as SYDVKM. CDR3 length: 18 residues. The CDR3 reads CASSLRVSVFTPYNEQFF. The CDR3 bases are TGTGCCAGCAGTTTAAGGGTCTCGGTCTTTACCCCCTACAATGAGCAGTTCTTC.

The rearrangement joins TRBV5-1 to TRBJ1-4; the match to TRBD1 covers 7 bases. Germline lookup yields CDR1 SGHRS and CDR2 YFSETQ. V was pared by 0 bases and J by 11 bases, with 10 bases of the junction left unmatched. This CDR3 is 15 amino acids long. The CDR3 bases are TGCGCCAGCAGCTTGGGACAGGGTCGGTTCGGGAAACTGTTTTTT. Translation: CASSLGQGRFGKLFF.

The rearrangement uses TRBV24-1 and TRBJ2-7; no firm D call. The CDR3 spans 12 residues. The germline gives CDR1 KGHDR, CDR2 SFDVKD. V shed 3 bases and J shed 3 bases, with 5 bases lying between them. The CDR3 region is CATSDPGYEQYF. CDR3 sequence (DNA): TGTGCCACCAGTGATCCGGGCTACGAGCAGTACTTC.